These 8 T cell receptor beta chains came from one sample sequenced in a study of blood T cell repertoires in COVID-19. Clones were read by immunoSEQ multiplex PCR, and TCRdb kept only the in-frame ones, dropping some. Among around 400,000 clones listed, roughly 90% were seen once. Sequenced sample: PBMCs or T cells enriched from blood (not recorded which). These TCRs come from a woman aged 40 to 55 who had been exposed to COVID-19.

This sequence joins TRBV5-8 and TRBJ2-3; 9 nucleotides align to TRBD2. There are 13 residues in the CDR3. J lost 9 bases, V lost 10 bases, and 12 bases had no gene match. Germline CDR1 reads SGHTS; CDR2 reads YDEGEE. CDR3 in DNA: TGTGCCTTGGCGAGTAGCGGGGGCCCCACGCAGTATTTT. It encodes CALASSGGPTQYF.

The chain carries TRBV2 and TRBJ2-1, with D hard to call. The CDR3 runs to 13 residues. The V gene lost 1 base and the J gene lost 8 bases, with 9 bases spanning the gap. Germline CDR1 reads SNHLY; CDR2 reads FYNNEI. The CDR3 protein is CASSEGWAHEQFF. The CDR3 region has the DNA TGTGCCAGCAGTGAAGGTTGGGCGCATGAGCAGTTCTTC.

The CDR3 DNA follows: TGTGCCAGCAGCGCCGCAACAGTATCCGAGCAGTACTTC. Amino acids: CASSAATVSEQYF. The V and J genes are TRBV5-5 and TRBJ2-7; D not resolved. Trimming removed 4 bases from V and 6 bases from J, with 14 bases in between. The CDR3 length is 13 residues. The germline V gene has CDR1 SGHKS and CDR2 YYEKEE (reference sequence).

The V call is TRBV28, the J call TRBJ1-3; no reliable D call. The length of the CDR3 is 14 residues. V shed 2 bases and J shed 3 bases, with 8 bases lying between them. Germline V gene data show CDR1 as MDHEN and CDR2 as SYDVKM. The CDR3 reads CASSLVVLGNTIYF. The CDR3, as DNA: TGTGCCAGCAGTTTAGTAGTTCTTGGAAACACCATATATTTT.

In the case of this clone: The same CDR3 also results from other DNA sequences found in this sample. CDR3 in DNA: TGTGCCAGCAGCCCGGGGGGTTACAATGAGCAGTTCTTC. Its translation: CASSPGGYNEQFF. The chain has TRBV3-1 (or the pseudogene TRBV3-2) and TRBJ2-1; 7 nucleotides line up with TRBD2. The CDR3 is 13 residues long. With 4 bases clipped from V and 4 bases from J, the junction kept 1 base outside the gene matches. The germline gives CDR1 LGHDT, CDR2 YNNKEL (reference sequence).

This CDR3 is CASSATGTGIYEQYF. CDR3 bases: TGTGCCAGCAGCGCCACCGGGACAGGGATCTACGAGCAGTACTTC. The chain recombines TRBV7-3 with TRBJ2-7; 9 bases are shared with TRBD1. CDR1 SGHTA and CDR2 FQGTGA come from the germline V gene. V gave up 5 bases and J gave up 3 bases; unmatched junction bases: 8. CDR3 length: 15 residues.

The rearrangement uses TRBV4-3 and TRBJ2-7, with D possibly matching TRBD2 (6 bases). The CDR3 runs to 12 residues. Germline loops: CDR1 LGHNA, CDR2 YSLEER. V was trimmed by 5 bases and J by 6 bases, leaving 11 bases between them. As DNA, the CDR3 is TGCGCCAGCAGCAACGGGGGAGGCGAGCAGTACTTC. Amino acids: CASSNGGGEQYF.

The chain carries TRBV19 and TRBJ1-2; the D gene is possibly TRBD1 (6 bases). The ends were cut back, 4 bases at V and 3 bases at J, with 18 bases in the middle. This CDR3 contains 16 residues. Germline values: CDR1 LNHDA, CDR2 SQIVND (reference sequence). The CDR3 DNA reads as TGTGCCAGTAGTACGGTCGTACAGGGTACGCACTATGGCTACACCTTC. Protein: CASSTVVQGTHYGYTF.